Described below is a single TCR beta chain sequence and its context. Its binding antigen is unknown. Per-base qualities were not stored, and no clone one base away is much larger. TCRbeta CDR3 regions were amplified from genomic DNA using the immunoSEQ Assay, a bias-controlled multiplex PCR. The study's processing was this. The number of nucleated cells in each sample was estimated by amplification of reference gene primers within the assay. To quantify the absolute abundance of each unique TCRbeta CDR3 rearrangement, sequence reads were collapsed and filtered. For each sample, productive Simpson clonality was calculated by taking the square root of Simpson's diversity index across productive rearrangements. TCRdb obtained this table from immuneACCESS and retained in-frame rearrangements with V and J assigned. These tables miss some clones; where compared with another copy, unresolved V genes account for less than half of the shortfall, and the remainder is unexplained. That table supplies the V and J calls and clone size; D and trimming were determined from the DNA. Counted in this sample were about 110,000 clones; around 90% of them appeared once. 4.5% to 5% of the sample is held by the ten biggest clonotypes.

Whole blood was collected in K2EDTA tubes by collaborating institutions according to the institutions' own protocols. For TCRbeta analysis, collaborators shipped samples as frozen whole blood, isolated PBMCs, or DNA extracted from either of those sample types. This record comes from a study of blood T cell repertoires in COVID-19 (dated by TCRdb to about 2020). Broadly, across the study: Samples from collaborators originated in the United States, Italy and Spain and spanned both the acute and convalescent phases of COVID-19. Deeply sampled blood TCRbeta repertoires from subjects exposed to, actively infected with, or recovered from COVID-19 were included in the dataset. The prospective study material was composed of cDNA or gDNA derived from T cells, B-cell-depleted T cells, or PBMCs. Samples came from the ongoing ImmuneRACE study (first 160 participants) plus 1,254 subjects from 6 global collaborators. The repertoires were made available in a free public database intended to serve as a resource for research on the immune response to SARS-CoV-2. A de-identified subject ID, COVID-19 status, age in years and sex were almost always included in the sample metadata. Where available, HLA class I and class II types were obtained from metadata supplied by the sample provider rather than from assay-based typing.

General study outcomes and caveats: Clinical and demographic metadata were provided uncurated, with the amount varying by source and participant.

V lost 2 bases and J lost 0 bases; the stretch between them is 17 bases long. In the germline V gene, CDR1 corresponds to MDHEN and CDR2 to SYDVKM. Taken from cysteine to phenylalanine, the CDR3 has 18 residues. The read is trimmed to its CDR3 DNA, 54 bases read in frame from base 1. Sequencing was performed on peripheral blood. This sequence uses TRBV28 and TRBJ2-4; the D segment cannot be called with confidence. This TCR derives from a man aged 40-49 years with active or convalescent COVID-19. The DNA is as follows: TGTGCCAGCAGTTTACCCCCGAACAGTGGTCTAGCCAAAAACATTCAGTACTTC. This gives the protein CASSLPPNSGLAKNIQYF.